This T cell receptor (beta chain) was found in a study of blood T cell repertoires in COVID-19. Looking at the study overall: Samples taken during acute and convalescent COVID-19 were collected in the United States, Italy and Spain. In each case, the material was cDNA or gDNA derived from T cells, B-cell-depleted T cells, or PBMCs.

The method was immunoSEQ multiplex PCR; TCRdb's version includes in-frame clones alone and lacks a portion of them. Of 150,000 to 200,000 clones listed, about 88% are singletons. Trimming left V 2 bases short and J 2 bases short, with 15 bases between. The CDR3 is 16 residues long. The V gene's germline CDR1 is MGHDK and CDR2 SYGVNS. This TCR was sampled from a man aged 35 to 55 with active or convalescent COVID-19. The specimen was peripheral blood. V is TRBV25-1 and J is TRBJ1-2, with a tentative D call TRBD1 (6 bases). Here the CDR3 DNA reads TGTGCCAGCAGTGAAGGTCATGGGACAATAAACTATGGCTACACCTTC. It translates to CASSEGHGTINYGYTF.